This entry describes one T cell receptor (beta chain). What it recognizes is unknown. The entry originates in a study of cytomegalovirus exposure and HLA in healthy donors. Study context: Around 80 million unique TCRs from HLA-typed donors were held in an early data release. Study-level findings and limits: In a later analysis, productive TCRs from donors in an Asian-associated ancestry cluster reportedly carried fewer N-insertions than the cohort mean.

Amplification used 60 Vbeta primers and 13 Jbeta primers. The method was immunoSEQ multiplex PCR; TCRdb's version includes in-frame clones alone and lacks a portion of them. The sample has approximately 70,000 clones; 70% to 80% are singletons. The TCR was taken from a man between 45 and 60 years old in good health and CMV-seronegative. The source material was PBMCs.

The CDR3 loop is CAGQTGLDNSPLHF. The CDR3 nucleotides are TGTGCCGGACAGACAGGATTAGATAATTCACCCCTCCACTTT. The chain combines TRBV6-1 with TRBJ1-6, with TRBD1 as a possible D gene (6 bases). The CDR3 runs to 14 residues. V shed 11 bases and J shed 5 bases, with 16 bases lying between them. Germline loops: CDR1 MNHNS, CDR2 SASEGT.